This entry lists 19 T cell receptor beta chains sequenced from one sample in a study of blood T cells in healthy people across ages. Primers used in a second PCR of about 6 to 11 cycles were a sample-barcoded 5' primer and a J-beta primer mix. TCRdb recomputed calls from the 5' RACE reads with MiXCR, one row per CDR3 protein. The table has about 1.5 million distinct CDR3 sequences, 40% to 45% seen once. The sequencing input was blood. Source of these receptors: a woman aged 18 to 35 in good health.

V and J are TRBV23-1 and TRBJ2-5; unclear D gene. The DNA end is a closer match to TRBJ2-7, so the J assignment may be wrong. Being an ORF, TRBV23-1 has a function that is uncertain. This CDR3 has 13 residues. Here the CDR3 reads CASTHGLFDEQYF. CDR3 DNA sequence: TGCGCCAGCACCCACGGCCTCTTCGACGAGCAGTACTTC.

This chain links TRBV19 with TRBJ1-1; no definite D call. This CDR3 spans 14 amino acids. Trimming took 1 base from V and 4 from J, leaving 10 bases between them. In germline, CDR1 is LNHDA, CDR2 SQIVND (reference sequence). In nucleotides, the CDR3 is TGTGCCAGTAGTATAGGATCTCAGGTCACTGAAGCTTTCTTT. Protein product: CASSIGSQVTEAFF. Full variable domain (missing parts from reference TRBV19 and TRBJ1-1): DGGITQSPKYLFRKEGQNVTLSCEQNLNHDAMYWYRQDPGQGLRLIYYSQIVNDFQKGDIAEGYSVSREKKESFPLTVTSAQKNPTAFYLCASSIGSQVTEAFFGQGTRLTVV.

This clonotype was counted only a few times. The chain uses TRBV27 and TRBJ2-7; the match to TRBD1 covers 11 bases. This CDR3 contains 18 residues. Germline values: CDR1 MNHEY, CDR2 SMNVEV (reference sequence). J was trimmed by 9 bases and V by 5 bases; bases with no gene match: 21. CDR3 coding DNA: TGTGCCAGCAGTCCGCGGACAGGGGGCTGGGTAGCCTTACGAGGGCAGTACTTC. It is translated as CASSPRTGGWVALRGQYF.

This chain connects TRBV6-5 to TRBJ2-6; D is undetermined. Germline assignment: CDR1 MNHEY and CDR2 SVGAGI. The CDR3 is 16 amino acids. V was clipped by 6 bases and J by 0 bases, with 12 bases between them. Here the CDR3 DNA reads TGTGCCAGCAGCCGGACCGCGAGCTCTGGGGCCAACGTCCTGACTTTC. Translated: CASSRTASSGANVLTF.

The rearrangement links TRBV3-1 to TRBJ2-7; D gene unclear. The CDR3 length is 14 residues. Deletions cut 1 base from V and 2 bases from J, with 9 bases between. Germline-derived CDR1 and CDR2 are LGHDT and YNNKEL (reference sequence). The CDR3 protein is CASSQGAAPYEQYF. CDR3 DNA sequence: TGTGCCAGCAGCCAAGGGGCAGCTCCCTACGAGCAGTACTTC.

The CDR3 region is CSASKAGGPGETQYF. The CDR3 region has the DNA TGCAGTGCTAGTAAAGCGGGAGGGCCCGGGGAGACCCAGTACTTC. This chain joins TRBV20-1 and TRBJ2-5, with 10 bases fitting TRBD2. Trimming took 3 bases from V and 5 from J; bases not matched to a gene: 9. Looked up from germline, CDR1 is DFQATT and CDR2 is SNEGSKA (reference sequence). The CDR3 sequence is 15 residues long.

This clonotype has only one observation. CDR3 loop: CASTKIRSGELFF. The CDR3 bases are TGTGCCAGCACCAAAATCCGGAGCGGGGAGCTGTTTTTT. This chain connects TRBV6-5 to TRBJ2-2; no reliable D call. Between the trimmed V and J ends, which lost 7 bases and 7 bases, there was a span of 13 bases. The CDR3 is 13 amino acids. Germline CDR1 reads MNHEY; CDR2 reads SVGAGI.

The V call is TRBV7-3, the J call TRBJ1-3, with D perhaps matching TRBD1 (5 bases). Deletions cut 7 bases from V and 3 bases from J, with 13 bases between. Germline CDR1 and CDR2: SGHTA and FQGTGA. The CDR3 extends over 14 amino acids. CDR3 in DNA: TGTGCCAGCAACCCAGGGTCACATGGAAACACCATATATTTT. Translation gives CASNPGSHGNTIYF.

This sequence joins TRBV6-5 and TRBJ2-7; TRBD1 matches 10 bases. The CDR3 runs to 14 residues. The germline V gene has CDR1 MNHEY and CDR2 SVGAGI. The J segment lost 1 base and the V segment lost 6 bases, leaving 3 bases of the junction unmatched. CDR3 DNA sequence: TGTGCCAGCAGGATGGACAGGGGGTCCTACGAGCAGTACTTC. Its protein is CASRMDRGSYEQYF.

V is TRBV9 and J is TRBJ2-1; D remains unclear. The germline gives CDR1 SGDLS, CDR2 YYNGEE. This CDR3 contains 16 residues. V was clipped by 0 bases and J by 7 bases, with 17 bases between them. In DNA form, the CDR3 reads TGTGCCAGCAGCGTAGGCAGAGCGACGGCAATTAATGAGCAGTTCTTC. Amino acids: CASSVGRATAINEQFF.

The chain combines TRBV7-2 with TRBJ2-3, with 8 bases that match TRBD2. V shed 4 bases, J shed 6 bases, and the junction held 9 bases outside the gene matches. CDR1 and CDR2 from the germline V gene are SGHTA and FQGNSA. The CDR3 totals 15 residues. The CDR3 nucleotides are TGTGCCAGCAGCTCGGGACTAGTCCGTTTGGATACGCAGTATTTT. As protein: CASSSGLVRLDTQYF.

The gene calls are TRBV6-2 or TRBV6-3 and TRBJ2-5; D remains unclear. V gave up 2 bases and J gave up 3 bases, with 10 bases separating them. The CDR3 contains 14 residues. Germline CDR1 and CDR2: MNHEY and SVGEGT. CDR3 DNA: TGTGCCAGCAGTTACGTCAGTAAGAAAGAGACCCAGTACTTC. Encoded protein: CASSYVSKKETQYF.

The gene calls are TRBV7-3 and TRBJ2-2; unclear D gene. The germline CDR1 and CDR2 sequences are SGHTA and FQGTGA. V lost 1 base and J lost 6, with 12 bases in between. This CDR3 spans 15 amino acids. Here the CDR3 DNA reads TGTGCCAGCAGCTTAAGATCCGAGACACCCGGGGAGCTGTTTTTT. Residues: CASSLRSETPGELFF.

There are a few counts of this clonotype. The chain links TRBV12-3 or TRBV12-4 to TRBJ2-4; D not resolved. The CDR3 consists of 12 residues. V gave up 6 bases and J gave up 9 bases, with 12 bases separating them. CDR3 sequence (DNA): TGTGCCAGCAGGTCAGACTCTGGCATTCAGTACTTC. This encodes CASRSDSGIQYF.

This clonotype was counted between two and nine times. V is TRBV13 and J is TRBJ2-1; TRBD1 is a possible D gene (5 bases). Germline V CDR1 and CDR2: PRHDT, FYEKMQ (reference sequence). Trimming shortened V by 1 base and J by 9 bases, and 10 bases separated the two germline ends. The CDR3 has 13 residues. DNA of the CDR3: TGTGCCAGCAGCTTAGCCGGACAAGTTGAGCAGTTCTTC. As protein: CASSLAGQVEQFF.

The rearrangement uses TRBV12-3 or TRBV12-4 and TRBJ2-1; TRBD2 matches 9 bases. The CDR3 totals 15 residues. The junction had 7 bases not matched to a gene; V was cut back by 6 bases and J by 4 bases. The CDR3 loop reads CASRRSGGKYNEQFF. CDR3 sequence (DNA): TGTGCCAGCAGACGGAGCGGGGGGAAATACAATGAGCAGTTCTTC.

This sequence joins TRBV18 and TRBJ2-1; 10 bases line up with TRBD2. Losses at the gene ends were 5 bases for V and 5 bases for J; bases not matched to a gene: 9. This CDR3 contains 16 residues. CDR1 is KGHSH and CDR2 is LQKENI in the germline V gene. The CDR3 sequence is CASSRPSGGAHNEQFF. For the CDR3, the DNA is TGTGCCAGCTCAAGACCAAGCGGGGGGGCCCACAATGAGCAGTTCTTC.

A few counts support this clonotype. The chain couples TRBV25-1 to TRBJ2-3; the D gene could be TRBD1 or TRBD2 (7 bases each). The V end lost 4 bases, the J end lost 3 bases, and 14 bases lay between the germline ends. CDR1 and CDR2 (germline): MGHDK, SYGVNS. This CDR3 spans 15 amino acids. DNA of the CDR3: TGTGCCAGCAGTGCATACAGGGGAGGGACAGATACGCAGTATTTT. This sequence encodes CASSAYRGGTDTQYF.

This clonotype was seen more than once but under ten times. The chain has TRBV5-1 and TRBJ2-1; 10 bases fit TRBD2. The CDR3 totals 17 residues. Germline CDR1 SGHRS, CDR2 YFSETQ. V shed 0 bases, J shed 0 bases, and the junction held 3 bases outside the gene matches. CDR3 amino acids: CASSLVAGGHSYNEQFF. The CDR3 coding sequence is TGCGCCAGCAGCTTGGTAGCGGGGGGCCACTCCTACAATGAGCAGTTCTTC.